This T cell receptor (beta chain) emerged from a study of T cells in Graves' hyperthyroidism and ophthalmopathy. TCR beta CDR3 regions were amplified from RNA transcripts. RT-PCR in the first round (using the HTBI primer set) targeted the TCR CDR3. TCRdb recomputed calls from the multiplex PCR reads with MiXCR, one row per CDR3 protein. The sample lists 550,000 to 700,000 distinct CDR3 sequences; around 42% were seen once. Diagnostic decisions used clinical symptoms, serum thyroxine and TRAb, thyroid ultrasound and orbital computed tomography. This clonotype was seen only once. Its specificity is not known. Study-wide results and caveats: In validation, the model predicted ophthalmopathy. These predictions came a median about 6.2 months before onset. Most thyroid clonotypes expanded above 0.001 were also detected in blood. Ophthalmopathy was distinguished from stable hyperthyroidism by 13 V-J signatures.

Material: peripheral blood or thyroid tissue (not recorded which). The clonotype comes from an adult woman with Graves' disease, either hyperthyroidism or ophthalmopathy (not recorded which).

CDR3 residues: CASSSPGFQETQYF. CDR3 coding DNA: TGTGCCAGCAGCTCTCCGGGATTTCAAGAGACCCAGTACTTC. The chain links TRBV7-9 to TRBJ2-5; D may be TRBD2 (5 bases). The CDR3 totals 14 residues. With 4 bases removed from V and 2 bases from J, the gap between germline ends came to 11 bases. Germline V CDR1 and CDR2: SEHNR, FQNEAQ (reference sequence).